This TCR beta chain stems from a study of control samples from healthy donors and cancer patients. Produced via immunoSEQ multiplex PCR; TCRdb's table is partial and in-frame only. The sample contains over 20,000 clones, 82% of which appear only once. The germline V gene has CDR1 LGHNA and CDR2 YNFKEQ. Trimming cost V 0 bases and J 2 bases; bases outside gene matches: 1. The CDR3 is 15 amino acids. The sample comprised PBMCs. This clonotype was sampled from a man in his 60s with colorectal cancer. The chain carries TRBV4-2 and TRBJ2-5; 9 bases fit TRBD1. CDR3 region: CASSQEGQGQETQYF. The CDR3 DNA is TGTGCCAGCAGCCAAGAAGGACAGGGGCAAGAGACCCAGTACTTC.